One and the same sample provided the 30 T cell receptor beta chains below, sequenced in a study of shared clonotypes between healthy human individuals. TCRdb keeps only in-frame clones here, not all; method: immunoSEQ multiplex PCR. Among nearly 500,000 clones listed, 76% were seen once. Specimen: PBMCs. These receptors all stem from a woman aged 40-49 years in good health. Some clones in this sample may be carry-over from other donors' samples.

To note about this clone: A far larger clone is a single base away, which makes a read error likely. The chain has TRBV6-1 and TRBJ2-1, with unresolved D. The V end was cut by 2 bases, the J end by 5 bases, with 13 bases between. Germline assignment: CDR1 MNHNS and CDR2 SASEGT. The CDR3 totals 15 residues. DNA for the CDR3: TGTGCCAGCAGTGAAAAACCAGAGCCCCACAATGAGCAGTTCTTC. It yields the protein CASSEKPEPHNEQFF.

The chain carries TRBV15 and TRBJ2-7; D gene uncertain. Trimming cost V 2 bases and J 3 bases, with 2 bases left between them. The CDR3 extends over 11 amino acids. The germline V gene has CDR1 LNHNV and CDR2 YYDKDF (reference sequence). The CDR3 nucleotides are TGTGCCACCAGCAGAAACTACGAGCAGTACTTC. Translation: CATSRNYEQYF.

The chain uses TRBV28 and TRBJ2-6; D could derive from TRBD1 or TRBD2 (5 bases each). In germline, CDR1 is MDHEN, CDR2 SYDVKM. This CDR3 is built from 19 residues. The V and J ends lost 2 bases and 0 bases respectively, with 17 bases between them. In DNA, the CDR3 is TGTGCCAGCAGTTTAGGGGCTCCCGGGGATGTCTCTGGGGCCAACGTCCTGACTTTC. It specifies CASSLGAPGDVSGANVLTF. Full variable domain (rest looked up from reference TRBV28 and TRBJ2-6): DVKVTQSSRYLVKRTGEKVFLECVQDMDHENMFWYRQDPGLGLRLIYFSYDVKMKEKGDIPEGYSVSREKKERFSLILESASTNQTSMYLCASSLGAPGDVSGANVLTFGAGSRLTVL.

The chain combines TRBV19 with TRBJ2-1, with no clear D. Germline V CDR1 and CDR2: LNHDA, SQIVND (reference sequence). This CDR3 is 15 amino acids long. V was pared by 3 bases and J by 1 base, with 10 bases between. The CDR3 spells CASSMRVSSYNEQFF. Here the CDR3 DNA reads TGTGCCAGTAGTATGCGAGTGTCTTCCTACAATGAGCAGTTCTTC.

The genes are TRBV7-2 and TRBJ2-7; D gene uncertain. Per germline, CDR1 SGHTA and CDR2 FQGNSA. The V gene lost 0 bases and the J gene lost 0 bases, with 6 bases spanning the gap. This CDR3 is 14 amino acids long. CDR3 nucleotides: TGTGCCAGCAGCTTAGCCCACAGCTCCTACGAGCAGTACTTC. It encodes CASSLAHSSYEQYF.

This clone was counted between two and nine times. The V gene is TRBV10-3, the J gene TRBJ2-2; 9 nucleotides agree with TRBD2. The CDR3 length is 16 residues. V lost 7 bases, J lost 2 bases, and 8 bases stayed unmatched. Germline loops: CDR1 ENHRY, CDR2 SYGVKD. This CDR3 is CAINSGLAGNTGELFF. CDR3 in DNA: TGTGCCATCAACTCTGGGCTAGCGGGAAACACCGGGGAGCTGTTTTTT.

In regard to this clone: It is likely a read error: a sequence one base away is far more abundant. The CDR3 is CAWSPGRGLQGTQYF. The CDR3, as DNA: TGTGCCTGGAGTCCCGGGCGGGGATTGCAAGGGACCCAGTACTTC. The chain uses TRBV30 and TRBJ2-5; D perhaps matches TRBD2 (6 bases). The CDR3 runs 15 residues. CDR1 is GTSNPN, CDR2 SVGIG, per germline (reference sequence).

CDR3 DNA sequence: TGTGCCAGCAGGGGGGGAACGTCTGGAAACACCATATATTTT. It codes for CASRGGTSGNTIYF. The V and J genes are TRBV27 and TRBJ1-3, with D perhaps TRBD1 (5 bases). V gave up 6 bases and J gave up 1 base, with 10 bases separating them. Germline V gene lookup returns CDR1 MNHEY and CDR2 SMNVEV (reference sequence). The CDR3 runs to 14 residues.

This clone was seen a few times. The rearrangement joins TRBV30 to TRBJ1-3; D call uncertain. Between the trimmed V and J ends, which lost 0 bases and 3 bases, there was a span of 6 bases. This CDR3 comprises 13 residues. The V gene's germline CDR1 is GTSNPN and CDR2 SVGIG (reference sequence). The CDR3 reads CAWSVTLGNTIYF. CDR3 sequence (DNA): TGTGCCTGGAGTGTCACCCTTGGAAACACCATATATTTT.

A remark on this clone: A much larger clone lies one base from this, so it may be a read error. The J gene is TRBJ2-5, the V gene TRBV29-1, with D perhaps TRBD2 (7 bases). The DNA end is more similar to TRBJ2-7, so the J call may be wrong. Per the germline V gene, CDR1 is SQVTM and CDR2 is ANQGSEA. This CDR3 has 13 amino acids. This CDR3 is CGVEGDYSYEQYF. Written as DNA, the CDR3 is TGCGGCGTTGAGGGGGACTACTCCTACGAGCAGTACTTC.

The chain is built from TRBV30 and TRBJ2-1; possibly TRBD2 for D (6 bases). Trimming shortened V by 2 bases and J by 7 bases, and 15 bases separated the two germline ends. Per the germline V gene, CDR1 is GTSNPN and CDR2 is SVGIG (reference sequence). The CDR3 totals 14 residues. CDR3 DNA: TGTGCCTGGAGTTCCCCTGGACTACTAAATGAGCAGTTCTTC. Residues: CAWSSPGLLNEQFF. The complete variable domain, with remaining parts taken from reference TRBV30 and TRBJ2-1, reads SQTIHQWPATLVQPVGSPLSLECTVEGTSNPNLYWYRQAAGRGLQLLFYSVGIGQISSEVPQNLSASRPQDRQFILSSKKLLLSDSGFYLCAWSSPGLLNEQFFGPGTRLTVL.

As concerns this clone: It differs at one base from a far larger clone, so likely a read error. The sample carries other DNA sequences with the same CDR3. CDR3 amino acids: CSALGYEQYF. CDR3 nucleotides: TGCAGCGCCTTAGGGTACGAGCAGTACTTC. The J gene is TRBJ2-5, the V gene TRBV20-1; D gene unclear. The J call is in doubt because the DNA end fits TRBJ2-7 better. Germline V lookup: CDR1 DFQATT, CDR2 SNEGSKA (reference sequence). The CDR3 length is 10 residues.

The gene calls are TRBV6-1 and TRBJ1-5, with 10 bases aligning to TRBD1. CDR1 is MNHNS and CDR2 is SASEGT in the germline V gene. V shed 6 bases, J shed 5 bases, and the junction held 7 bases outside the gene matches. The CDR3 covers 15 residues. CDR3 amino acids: CASRPWTGGDQPQHF. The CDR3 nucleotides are TGTGCCAGCAGACCTTGGACAGGGGGAGATCAGCCCCAGCATTTT.

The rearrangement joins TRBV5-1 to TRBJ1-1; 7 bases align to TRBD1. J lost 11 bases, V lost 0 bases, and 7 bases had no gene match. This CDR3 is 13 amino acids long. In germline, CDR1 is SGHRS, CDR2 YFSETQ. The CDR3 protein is CASSLGGGENAFF. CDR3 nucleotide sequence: TGCGCCAGCAGCTTGGGAGGGGGCGAGAACGCTTTCTTT.

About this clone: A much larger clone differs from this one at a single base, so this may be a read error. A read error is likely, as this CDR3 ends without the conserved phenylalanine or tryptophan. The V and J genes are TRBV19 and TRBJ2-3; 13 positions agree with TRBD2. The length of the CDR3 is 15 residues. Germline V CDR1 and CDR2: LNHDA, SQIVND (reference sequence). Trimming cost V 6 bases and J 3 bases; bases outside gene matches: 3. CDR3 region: CASRPGLAGTDTQYL. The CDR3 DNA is TGTGCCAGTAGGCCGGGACTAGCGGGAACAGATACGCAGTATCTT.

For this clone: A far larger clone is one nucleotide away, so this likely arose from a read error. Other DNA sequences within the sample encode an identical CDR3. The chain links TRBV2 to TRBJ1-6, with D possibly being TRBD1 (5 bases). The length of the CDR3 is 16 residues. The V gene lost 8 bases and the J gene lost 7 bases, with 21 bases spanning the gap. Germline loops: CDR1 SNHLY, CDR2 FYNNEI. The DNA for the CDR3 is TGTGCCAGCGTACTCACACGGGGCAGTGAGAATTCACCCCTCCACTTT. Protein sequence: CASVLTRGSENSPLHF.

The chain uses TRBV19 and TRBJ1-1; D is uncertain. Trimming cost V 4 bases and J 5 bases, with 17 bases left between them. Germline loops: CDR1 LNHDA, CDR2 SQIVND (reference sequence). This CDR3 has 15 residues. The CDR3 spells CASSTQTFGGTEAFF. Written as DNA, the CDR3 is TGTGCCAGTAGTACCCAGACATTTGGAGGGACTGAAGCTTTCTTT.

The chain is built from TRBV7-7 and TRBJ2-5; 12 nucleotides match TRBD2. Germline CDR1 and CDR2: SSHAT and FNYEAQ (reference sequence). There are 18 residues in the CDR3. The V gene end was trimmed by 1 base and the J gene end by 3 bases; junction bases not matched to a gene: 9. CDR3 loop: CASSLVASGRAGEETQYF. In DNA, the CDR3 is TGTGCCAGCAGCTTAGTGGCTAGCGGGAGGGCCGGGGAAGAGACCCAGTACTTC.

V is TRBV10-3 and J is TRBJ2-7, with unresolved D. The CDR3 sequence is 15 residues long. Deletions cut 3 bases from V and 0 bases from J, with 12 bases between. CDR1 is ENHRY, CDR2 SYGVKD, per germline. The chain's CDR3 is CAISDSTQSSYEQYF. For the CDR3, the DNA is TGTGCCATCAGTGATTCCACTCAGAGCTCCTACGAGCAGTACTTC.

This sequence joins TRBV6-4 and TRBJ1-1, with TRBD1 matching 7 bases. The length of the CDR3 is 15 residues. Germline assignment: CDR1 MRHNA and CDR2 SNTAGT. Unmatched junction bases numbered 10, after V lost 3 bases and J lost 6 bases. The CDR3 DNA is TGTGCCAGCAGTGAAAAGGCAGGGGGGAGCGCTGAAGCTTTCTTT. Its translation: CASSEKAGGSAEAFF.

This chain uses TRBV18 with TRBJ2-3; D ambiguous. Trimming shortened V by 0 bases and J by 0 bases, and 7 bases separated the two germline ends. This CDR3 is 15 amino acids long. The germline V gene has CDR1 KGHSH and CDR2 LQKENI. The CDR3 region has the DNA TGTGCCAGCTCACCACCTGTCCGTAGCACAGATACGCAGTATTTT. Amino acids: CASSPPVRSTDTQYF. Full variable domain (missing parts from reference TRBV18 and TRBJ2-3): NAGVMQNPRHLVRRRGQEARLRCSPMKGHSHVYWYRQLPEEGLKFMVYLQKENIIDESGMPKERFSAEFPKEGPSILRIQQVVRGDSAAYFCASSPPVRSTDTQYFGPGTRLTVL.

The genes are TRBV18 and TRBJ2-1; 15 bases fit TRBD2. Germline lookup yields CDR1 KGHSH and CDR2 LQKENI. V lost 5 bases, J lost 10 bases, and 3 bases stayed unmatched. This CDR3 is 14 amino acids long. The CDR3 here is CASSGGLAGGEQFF. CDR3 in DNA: TGTGCCAGCTCAGGTGGACTAGCGGGAGGGGAGCAGTTCTTC.

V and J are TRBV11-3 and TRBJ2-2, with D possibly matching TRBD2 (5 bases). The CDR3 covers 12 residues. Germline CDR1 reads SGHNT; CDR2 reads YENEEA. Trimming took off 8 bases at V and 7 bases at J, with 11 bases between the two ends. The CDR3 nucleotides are TGTGCCAGCGGCCCCGAGGGCGGGGAGCTGTTTTTT. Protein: CASGPEGGELFF. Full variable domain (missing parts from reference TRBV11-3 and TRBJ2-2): EAGVVQSPRYKIIEKKQPVAFWCNPISGHNTLYWYLQNLGQGPELLIRYENEEAVDDSQLPKDRFSAERLKGVDSTLKIQPAELGDSAVYLCASGPEGGELFFGEGSRLTVL.

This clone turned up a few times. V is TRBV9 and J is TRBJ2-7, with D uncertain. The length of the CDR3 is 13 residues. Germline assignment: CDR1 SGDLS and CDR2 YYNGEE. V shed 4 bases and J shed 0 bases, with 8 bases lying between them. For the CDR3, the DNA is TGTGCCAGCAGCCCCCAGAGCTCCTACGAGCAGTACTTC. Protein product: CASSPQSSYEQYF.

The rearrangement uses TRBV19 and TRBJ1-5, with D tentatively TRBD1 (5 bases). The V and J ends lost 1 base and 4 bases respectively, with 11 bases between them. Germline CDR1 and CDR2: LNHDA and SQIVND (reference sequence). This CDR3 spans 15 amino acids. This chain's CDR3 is CASSIGDSGNQPQHF. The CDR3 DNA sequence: TGTGCCAGTAGTATAGGTGACTCAGGGAATCAGCCCCAGCATTTT.

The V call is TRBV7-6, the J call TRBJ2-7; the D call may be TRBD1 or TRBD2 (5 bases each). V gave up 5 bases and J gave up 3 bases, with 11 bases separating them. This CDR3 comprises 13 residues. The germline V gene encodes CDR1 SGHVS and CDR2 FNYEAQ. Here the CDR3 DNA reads TGTGCCAGCAGCATTGGGACCAACTACGAGCAGTACTTC. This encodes CASSIGTNYEQYF.

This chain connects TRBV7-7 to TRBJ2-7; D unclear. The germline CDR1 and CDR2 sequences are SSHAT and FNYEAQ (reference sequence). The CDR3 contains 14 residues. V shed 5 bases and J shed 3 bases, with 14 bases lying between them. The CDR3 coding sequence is TGTGCCAGCAGCCTACAGAGCGTCGTCTACGAGCAGTACTTC. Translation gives CASSLQSVVYEQYF.

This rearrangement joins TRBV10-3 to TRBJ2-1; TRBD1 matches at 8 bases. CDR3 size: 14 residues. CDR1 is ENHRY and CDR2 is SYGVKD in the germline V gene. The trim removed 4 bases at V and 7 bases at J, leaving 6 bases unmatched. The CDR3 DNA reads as TGTGCCATCAGTGCTTTGGACAGGGATAATGAGCAGTTCTTC. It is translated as CAISALDRDNEQFF.

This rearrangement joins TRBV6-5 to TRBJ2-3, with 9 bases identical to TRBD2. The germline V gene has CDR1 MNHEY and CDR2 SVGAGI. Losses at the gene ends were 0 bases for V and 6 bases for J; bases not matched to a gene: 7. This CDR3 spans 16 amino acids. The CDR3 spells CASSYSSSGTVDTQYF. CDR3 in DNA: TGTGCCAGCAGTTACTCCTCTAGCGGGACCGTGGATACGCAGTATTTT.

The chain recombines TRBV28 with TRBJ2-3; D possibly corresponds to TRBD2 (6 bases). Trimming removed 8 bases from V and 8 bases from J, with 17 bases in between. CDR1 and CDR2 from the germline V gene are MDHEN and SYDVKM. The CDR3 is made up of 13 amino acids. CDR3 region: CASSSVQFGTQYF. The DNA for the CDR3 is TGTGCCAGCTCTAGCGTCCAATTTGGTACGCAGTATTTT.